The 17 T cell receptor beta chains below were found in one sample sequenced in a study of CD4 T cells in relation to SARS-CoV-2 and coronaviruses. TCRdb's copy holds only in-frame clones and misses some; the assay was immunoSEQ multiplex PCR. Of some 22,000 clones listed, over 65% are singletons. What these receptors recognize is not known. Before the COVID-19 pandemic, during about 2011-2019, CD4+ T cells were taken from unexposed donors. CD4+ T cells were isolated from the cells after roughly 11 days of culture. Sequencing was performed on CD4+ T cells from PBMCs, cultured in vitro. The receptors originated from a human donor in good health.

The chain links TRBV4-3 to TRBJ2-3, with D hard to call. The V gene's germline CDR1 is LGHNA and CDR2 YSLEER. Trimming removed 3 bases from V and 3 bases from J, with 7 bases in between. This CDR3 has 13 amino acids. This chain's CDR3 is CASSQGHTDTQYF. DNA for the CDR3: TGCGCCAGCAGCCAGGGTCATACAGATACGCAGTATTTT.

The chain has TRBV19 and TRBJ2-5; D unresolved. V lost 6 bases and J lost 2, with 10 bases in between. The CDR3 totals 13 residues. The germline gives CDR1 LNHDA, CDR2 SQIVND (reference sequence). The CDR3 DNA is TGTGCCAGTAGCCAGGCGCAACAAGAGACCCAGTACTTC. Translating it yields CASSQAQQETQYF.

The chain is built from TRBV27 and TRBJ2-1, with TRBD2 matching 7 bases. Germline V gene lookup returns CDR1 MNHEY and CDR2 SMNVEV (reference sequence). This CDR3 region has 15 residues. V lost 6 bases to trimming and J lost 4 bases; unmatched junction nucleotides: 9. DNA of the CDR3: TGTGCCAGCAGGCCCGGACTAGGAGATTACAATGAGCAGTTCTTC. Translating gives CASRPGLGDYNEQFF.

The rearrangement uses TRBV30 and TRBJ1-5; D remains unclear. CDR3 length equals 14 residues. Trimming pared 2 bases from V and 4 bases from J, leaving 12 bases between. In germline, CDR1 is GTSNPN, CDR2 SVGIG (reference sequence). The CDR3 loop reads CAWSNAGLNQPQHF. The CDR3 DNA is TGTGCCTGGAGTAACGCTGGACTTAATCAGCCCCAGCATTTT.

V usage is TRBV30 and J usage is TRBJ2-3, with 10 bases aligning to TRBD2. The V and J ends lost 2 bases and 1 base, in that order; junction bases with no gene match: 3. The germline gives CDR1 GTSNPN, CDR2 SVGIG (reference sequence). The CDR3 loop spans 15 amino acids. The CDR3 is CAWSSGTSGTDTQYF. The CDR3 DNA is TGTGCCTGGAGTAGCGGGACTAGCGGCACAGATACGCAGTATTTT.

The chain joins TRBV30 to TRBJ1-2; no firm D call. Germline lookup yields CDR1 GTSNPN and CDR2 SVGIG (reference sequence). The CDR3 totals 14 residues. Trimming left V 0 bases short and J 0 bases short, with 8 bases between. CDR3 amino acids: CAWSVFRTNYGYTF. The CDR3 bases are TGTGCCTGGAGTGTCTTCCGGACTAACTATGGCTACACCTTC.

This clone was observed a single time. This chain uses TRBV19 with TRBJ2-5; TRBD2 is a possible D gene (6 bases). This CDR3 is 16 amino acids long. The germline CDR1 and CDR2 sequences are LNHDA and SQIVND (reference sequence). Trimming cost V 3 bases and J 5 bases, with 19 bases left between them. The CDR3 DNA sequence: TGTGCCAGTAGTATCGGCCGGGACTCGCTCGGGGAGACCCAGTACTTC. As protein: CASSIGRDSLGETQYF.

V and J are TRBV19 and TRBJ1-4; D possibly corresponds to TRBD1 (5 bases). The CDR3 covers 17 residues. With 4 bases removed from V and 6 bases from J, the gap between germline ends came to 21 bases. Germline CDR1 is LNHDA and CDR2 is SQIVND (reference sequence). CDR3 DNA: TGTGCCAGTAGTAGACAGAAACTGTACCACTTTGATGAAAAACTGTTTTTT. It encodes CASSRQKLYHFDEKLFF.

V gene TRBV5-8 combines with J gene TRBJ1-2, with D hard to call. V lost 1 base to trimming and J lost 6 bases, with 13 bases between them. Germline CDR1 reads SGHTS; CDR2 reads YDEGEE. This CDR3 spans 14 amino acids. The CDR3 nucleotides are TGTGCCAGCAGCTTGTTAGGACGTCATGATGGCTACACCTTC. Its protein is CASSLLGRHDGYTF. Complete variable domain (other parts from reference TRBV5-8 and TRBJ1-2): EAGVTQSPTHLIKTRGQQATLRCSPISGHTSVYWYQQALGLGLQFLLWYDEGEERNRGNFPPRFSGRQFPNYSSELNVNALELEDSALYLCASSLLGRHDGYTFGSGTRLTVV.

A few counts support this clone. The V gene is TRBV4-1, the J gene TRBJ1-2; 8 nucleotides line up with TRBD1. The CDR3 loop spans 18 amino acids. From germline, CDR1 is MGHRA and CDR2 YSYEKL. Trimming took 2 bases from V and 3 from J; bases not matched to a gene: 14. CDR3 nucleotide sequence: TGCGCCAGCAGCCAAAGGGCAGGGGGCGTCAAATCGGACTATGGCTACACCTTC. It yields the protein CASSQRAGGVKSDYGYTF.

This chain links TRBV19 with TRBJ1-4; D call uncertain. This CDR3 contains 14 residues. V lost 9 bases and J lost 3, with 14 bases in between. The germline V gene has CDR1 LNHDA and CDR2 SQIVND (reference sequence). The CDR3 DNA reads as TGTGCCAGCGGGCTGGGTCCGGCTAATGAAAAACTGTTTTTT. Its protein product is CASGLGPANEKLFF.

This chain links TRBV13 with TRBJ1-4; 7 bases align to TRBD1. The CDR3 consists of 15 residues. V dropped 5 bases and J dropped 6; count of bases not matched to a gene: 9. The germline V gene has CDR1 PRHDT and CDR2 FYEKMQ (reference sequence). In nucleotides, the CDR3 is TGTGCCAGCAGCATCGACAGGGTGATATATGAAAAACTGTTTTTT. This codes for CASSIDRVIYEKLFF.

This clone was seen only once. Written as DNA, the CDR3 is TGCGCCAGCAGCCCTCACAGCGGGCGGGGGAGCTCCTACAATGAGCAGTTCTTC. Translating it yields CASSPHSGRGSSYNEQFF. This chain links TRBV4-3 with TRBJ2-1; 7 bases agree with TRBD2. Looked up from germline, CDR1 is LGHNA and CDR2 is YSLEER. This CDR3 comprises 18 residues. J lost 0 bases, V lost 4 bases, and 12 bases had no gene match.

V and J are TRBV30 and TRBJ1-2; D remains ambiguous. Germline assignment: CDR1 GTSNPN and CDR2 SVGIG (reference sequence). CDR3 length: 13 residues. Between the trimmed V and J ends, which lost 0 bases and 7 bases, there was a span of 12 bases. DNA for the CDR3: TGTGCCTGGAGTGTCACCCCCCCCGGTGGCTACACCTTC. Translation gives CAWSVTPPGGYTF.

The chain joins TRBV3-1 (or the pseudogene TRBV3-2) to TRBJ2-7, with a weak D call TRBD1 (5 bases). The CDR3 loop spans 14 amino acids. Trimming removed 4 bases at V and 0 bases at J, with 10 bases between. CDR1 and CDR2 from the germline V gene are LGHDT and YNNKEL (reference sequence). CDR3 loop: CASSPDQGSYEQYF. The CDR3 region has the DNA TGTGCCAGCAGCCCGGATCAGGGCTCCTACGAGCAGTACTTC.

The J gene is TRBJ1-2, the V gene TRBV4-1; 7 bases are a match to TRBD1. V lost 1 base, J lost 1 base, and 6 bases stayed unmatched. This CDR3 region has 16 residues. Germline assignment: CDR1 MGHRA and CDR2 YSYEKL. DNA of the CDR3: TGCGCCAGCAGCCAAGCGGGGGACAGAGGTAACTATGGCTACACCTTC. It yields the protein CASSQAGDRGNYGYTF.

This chain uses TRBV6-2 or TRBV6-3 with TRBJ2-5; 8 bases align to TRBD2. This CDR3 is built from 15 residues. The V segment lost 4 bases and the J segment 3 bases; nucleotides outside the gene matches: 7. The V gene's germline CDR1 is MNHEY and CDR2 SVGEGT. CDR3 nucleotide sequence: TGTGCCAGCAGTTTGCCTAGCGGGTACGAAGAGACCCAGTACTTC. Its protein product is CASSLPSGYEETQYF.